The 14 T cell receptor beta chains below all came from one sample that was sequenced in a study of cytomegalovirus exposure and HLA in healthy donors. The study ran its PCR with 60 Vbeta and 13 Jbeta primers. Clones were read by immunoSEQ multiplex PCR, and TCRdb kept only the in-frame ones, dropping some. There are roughly 57,000 clones in the sample; just under 85% occur only once, and about 3% lies in the top ten. Sequenced: PBMCs. The source of these receptors is a man aged 45-65 years in good health and CMV-seronegative.

CDR3: CASSLSRAYEQYF. The CDR3 nucleotides read TGTGCCAGCAGTTTATCGAGGGCCTACGAGCAGTACTTC. The chain joins TRBV27 to TRBJ2-7; perhaps TRBD2 as D (5 bases). From germline, CDR1 is MNHEY and CDR2 SMNVEV (reference sequence). Trimming removed 0 bases from V and 2 bases from J, with 5 bases in between. CDR3 length equals 13 residues.

V is TRBV18 and J is TRBJ2-2; D not certain. Germline V gene lookup returns CDR1 KGHSH and CDR2 LQKENI. V lost 3 bases and J lost 0, with 8 bases in between. CDR3 length: 15 amino acids. CDR3: CASSPQAANTGELFF. The CDR3 bases are TGTGCCAGCTCACCGCAGGCCGCGAACACCGGGGAGCTGTTTTTT.

The chain carries TRBV6-4 and TRBJ2-7; tentative D call: TRBD2 (6 bases). The CDR3 extends over 16 amino acids. CDR1 is MRHNA, CDR2 SNTAGT, per germline. Trimming stripped 6 bases from V and 0 bases from J, with 18 bases between. The CDR3, as DNA: TGTGCCAGCAGCCCCTACGGGGGTAGTCTCTCCTACGAGCAGTACTTC. This codes for CASSPYGGSLSYEQYF.

This chain connects TRBV7-6 to TRBJ2-1; D possibly corresponds to TRBD1 (5 bases). The CDR3 runs 16 residues. V dropped 1 base and J dropped 3 bases, with 13 bases sitting between them. Germline-derived CDR1 and CDR2 are SGHVS and FNYEAQ. The CDR3 nucleotides are TGTGCCAGCAGCTTAGTGTCAGGGTACCTCTACAATGAGCAGTTCTTC. Translating gives CASSLVSGYLYNEQFF.

This clone was counted a few times. CDR3 in amino acids: CASRAGGGSPGELFF. The CDR3 nucleotides read TGTGCCAGCAGAGCCGGCGGGGGCAGCCCCGGGGAGCTGTTTTTT. The chain joins TRBV6-4 to TRBJ2-2; tentative D call: TRBD2 (7 bases). V was shortened by 6 bases and J by 6 bases, with 17 bases between the two germline ends. The CDR3 loop spans 15 amino acids. Germline CDR1 MRHNA, CDR2 SNTAGT.

The chain couples TRBV13 to TRBJ2-2, with 12 bases fitting TRBD2. V shed 5 bases and J 7 bases; nucleotides not matched to a gene: 5. The length of the CDR3 is 15 residues. Germline CDR1 reads PRHDT; CDR2 reads FYEKMQ (reference sequence). In DNA, the CDR3 is TGTGCCAGCAGCCAGGGACTAGCGGGCTTCGGGGAGCTGTTTTTT. It encodes CASSQGLAGFGELFF.

This clone was seen a few times. This chain joins TRBV11-2 and TRBJ2-5, with 7 bases aligning to TRBD2. V gave up 1 base and J gave up 4 bases; unmatched junction bases: 3. The CDR3 extends over 14 amino acids. Per the germline V gene, CDR1 is SGHAT and CDR2 is FQNNGV. The chain's CDR3 is CASSLGGGRETQYF. As DNA, the CDR3 is TGTGCCAGCAGCTTAGGCGGGGGACGAGAGACCCAGTACTTC. Full variable domain (outside the CDR3, taken from reference TRBV11-2 and TRBJ2-5): EAGVAQSPRYKIIEKRQSVAFWCNPISGHATLYWYQQILGQGPKLLIQFQNNGVVDDSQLPKDRFSAERLKGVDSTLKIQPAKLEDSAVYLCASSLGGGRETQYFGPGTRLLVL.

The chain couples TRBV11-3 to TRBJ2-5; the D is unclear. The CDR3 contains 14 residues. Germline assignment: CDR1 SGHNT and CDR2 YENEEA. V lost 1 base, J lost 1 base, and 7 bases lay in between. The CDR3 is CASSLGPGQETQYF. The CDR3 nucleotides are TGTGCCAGCAGCTTAGGGCCAGGCCAAGAGACCCAGTACTTC. Complete variable domain (other parts from reference TRBV11-3 and TRBJ2-5): EAGVVQSPRYKIIEKKQPVAFWCNPISGHNTLYWYLQNLGQGPELLIRYENEEAVDDSQLPKDRFSAERLKGVDSTLKIQPAELGDSAVYLCASSLGPGQETQYFGPGTRLLVL.

This clone is a singleton in its sample. J is TRBJ2-5 and V is TRBV7-2; the match to TRBD2 covers 9 bases. After removal of 5 bases from V and 2 bases from J, the junction contained 6 bases not matched to a gene. This CDR3 is 15 amino acids long. CDR1 is SGHTA and CDR2 is FQGNSA in the germline V gene. DNA for the CDR3: TGTGCCAGCAGCCCGTCTAGCGGGGTTCAAGAGACCCAGTACTTC. Translation gives CASSPSSGVQETQYF. The variable domain in full, with the rest retrieved from reference TRBV7-2 and TRBJ2-5, is GAGVSQSPSNKVTEKGKDVELRCDPISGHTALYWYRQSLGQGLEFLIYFQGNSAPDKSGLPSDRFSAERTGGSVSTLTIQRTQQEDSAVYLCASSPSSGVQETQYFGPGTRLLVL.

This sequence joins TRBV11-2 and TRBJ2-2, with 14 bases that match TRBD2. The germline V gene has CDR1 SGHAT and CDR2 FQNNGV. CDR3 length equals 18 residues. V lost 6 bases to trimming and J lost 5 bases; unmatched junction nucleotides: 11. CDR3 nucleotides: TGTGCCAGCAGGTCCAGCGGTGGGACTAGCGGGGGAACCGGGGAGCTGTTTTTT. Encoded protein: CASRSSGGTSGGTGELFF.

This clone was seen more than once but under ten times. The V call is TRBV4-2, the J call TRBJ2-3, with 11 bases that match TRBD2. Losses at the gene ends were 2 bases for V and 6 bases for J; bases not matched to a gene: 4. The CDR3 is 15 residues long. From germline, CDR1 is LGHNA and CDR2 YNFKEQ. The CDR3 is CASSQSSGGSDTQYF. Here the CDR3 DNA reads TGTGCCAGCAGCCAATCTAGCGGGGGGAGTGATACGCAGTATTTT.

The chain uses TRBV5-6 and TRBJ2-3; perhaps TRBD2 as D (6 bases). The V gene's germline CDR1 is SGHDT and CDR2 YYEEEE. Trimming stripped 3 bases from V and 0 bases from J, with 11 bases between. This CDR3 region has 15 residues. CDR3 sequence (DNA): TGTGCCAGCAGCTGGGGGGTAGCGAGCACAGATACGCAGTATTTT. Its translation is CASSWGVASTDTQYF. Using reference TRBV5-6 and TRBJ2-3 for the parts outside the CDR3, the full variable domain is DAGVTQSPTHLIKTRGQQVTLRCSPKSGHDTVSWYQQALGQGPQFIFQYYEEEERQRGNFPDRFSGHQFPNYSSELNVNALLLGDSALYLCASSWGVASTDTQYFGPGTRLTVL.

The genes are TRBV7-9 and TRBJ2-3; 11 nucleotides align to TRBD1. The V gene end was trimmed by 3 bases and the J gene end by 4 bases; junction bases not matched to a gene: 3. CDR1 is SEHNR, CDR2 FQNEAQ, per germline (reference sequence). CDR3 size: 15 residues. The chain's CDR3 is CASSFGQGASDTQYF. CDR3 coding DNA: TGTGCCAGCAGCTTTGGACAGGGGGCTTCAGATACGCAGTATTTT. Full variable domain (remainder filled in from reference TRBV7-9 and TRBJ2-3): DTGVSQNPRHKITKRGQNVTFRCDPISEHNRLYWYRQTLGQGPEFLTYFQNEAQLEKSRLLSDRFSAERPKGSFSTLEIQRTEQGDSAMYLCASSFGQGASDTQYFGPGTRLTVL.

The chain couples TRBV5-4 to TRBJ2-2; D is perhaps TRBD2 (6 bases). The CDR3 totals 15 residues. Germline CDR1 SGHNT, CDR2 YYREEE (reference sequence). V lost 4 bases to trimming and J lost 5 bases, with 15 bases between them. The DNA of the CDR3 is TGTGCCAGCAGCCTGGGAGGTAGCCGGACCGGGGAGCTGTTTTTT. Its protein product is CASSLGGSRTGELFF.